A single count supports the clone carrying this TCR beta chain. The sample comes from a study of CD8 T cells in Susac syndrome. The CDR3 runs 15 residues. V gave up 6 bases and J gave up 4 bases; unmatched junction bases: 6. Per germline, CDR1 MDHEN and CDR2 SYDVKM. With random hexamers, reverse transcription was performed on 0.5 to 1 ug of RNA. TCRdb reanalysed the immunoSEQ multiplex PCR reads using MiXCR and keeps one entry per CDR3 protein. Of 250,000 to 300,000 distinct CDR3 sequences in the sample, more than 75% were seen once. J is TRBJ2-3 and V is TRBV28, with TRBD2 matching 11 bases. Sequenced input: CD8+ T cells from PBMCs. This receptor was obtained from a human donor with multiple sclerosis. The CDR3 coding sequence is TGTGCCAGCAGGCCAACGACTAGCGGGGCAGATACGCAGTATTTT. Protein sequence: CASRPTTSGADTQYF.